The entry that follows covers one T cell receptor (beta chain) sequence. Its specificity is unknown. This specimen belongs to a study of CD8 T cells in ankylosing spondylitis. Using quantitative 5'-RACE with molecular barcodes, the authors made TCR beta libraries. TCRdb processed the 5' RACE reads anew with MiXCR; each CDR3 protein has one entry. The data contain some 290,000 distinct CDR3 sequences, 15% to 20% of them seen just once; the ten biggest clones take up around 7.8%. Study results and limitations: Peripheral blood held disease-linked clones only at relatively low frequency, and these were CD8+. Some motif variants had been reported before (in reactive arthritis synovial fluid and blood). Significantly higher representation of disease-linked clones was reported for matched ankylosing spondylitis synovial fluid.

The length of the CDR3 is 14 residues. Trimming took 3 bases from V and 5 from J; bases not matched to a gene: 6. Per germline, CDR1 MDHEN and CDR2 SYDVKM. The TCR comes from a male donor with ankylosing spondylitis or in good health (not recorded which). The sample taken for sequencing was blood, either unsorted or a sorted T cell fraction (not recorded which). The rearrangement uses TRBV28 and TRBJ2-5; 7 nucleotides line up with TRBD1. Here the CDR3 reads CASSLRGLKETQYF. In nucleotides, the CDR3 is TGTGCCAGCAGTTTGAGGGGGCTTAAGGAGACCCAGTACTTC.